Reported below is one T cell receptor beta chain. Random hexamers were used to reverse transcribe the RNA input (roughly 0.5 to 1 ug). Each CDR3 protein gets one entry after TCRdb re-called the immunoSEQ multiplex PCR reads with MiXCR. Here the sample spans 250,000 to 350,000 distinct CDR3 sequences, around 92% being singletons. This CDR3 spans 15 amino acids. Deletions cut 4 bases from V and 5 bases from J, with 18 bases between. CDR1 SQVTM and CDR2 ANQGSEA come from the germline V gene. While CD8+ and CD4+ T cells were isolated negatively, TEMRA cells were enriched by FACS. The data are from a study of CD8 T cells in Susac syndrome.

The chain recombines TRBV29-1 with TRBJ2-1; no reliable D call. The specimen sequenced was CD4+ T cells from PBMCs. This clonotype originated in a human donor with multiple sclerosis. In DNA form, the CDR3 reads TGCAGCGTTGGGGAACACGGCACGGGCCACAATGAGCAGTTCTTC. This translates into CSVGEHGTGHNEQFF.